What follows are 6 T cell receptor beta chains derived from one specimen sequenced in a study of cytomegalovirus exposure and HLA in healthy donors. The PCR had 60 Vbeta and 13 Jbeta primers. Only in-frame clones appear in the TCRdb table, and some are missing; sequencing was by immunoSEQ multiplex PCR. In the table there are 130,000 to 150,000 clones, approximately 70% of which are singletons. Sample: PBMCs. All receptors derive from a woman between 18 and 29 years old in good health and CMV-seronegative.

V and J are TRBV10-2 and TRBJ2-7, with 8 bases aligning to TRBD2. Germline V lookup: CDR1 WSHSY, CDR2 SAAADI. With V trimmed by 3 bases and J by 0 bases, 4 bases remained unmatched. The CDR3 totals 15 residues. As DNA, the CDR3 is TGCGCCAGCAGTGACGGCGGGGGGAGCTCCTACGAGCAGTACGTC. Translated, it gives CASSDGGGSSYEQYV.

The chain links TRBV28 to TRBJ1-1; D not certain. CDR1 and CDR2 from the germline V gene are MDHEN and SYDVKM. V was pared by 6 bases and J by 1 base, with 12 bases between. The CDR3 spans 14 residues. DNA for the CDR3: TGTGCCAGCAGATCGAACGACAAGAACACTGAAGCTTTCTTT. It encodes CASRSNDKNTEAFF.

The chain recombines TRBV28 with TRBJ1-2; unclear D gene. The CDR3 contains 13 residues. Germline V gives CDR1 MDHEN, CDR2 SYDVKM. V was shortened by 7 bases and J by 1 base, with 10 bases between the two germline ends. The CDR3 loop is CASKDPYNYGYTF. Written as DNA, the CDR3 is TGTGCCAGCAAAGATCCCTATAACTATGGCTACACCTTC.

This CDR3 reads CAKGGAMNTEAFF. CDR3 nucleotide sequence: TGTGCCAAGGGGGGGGCCATGAACACTGAAGCTTTCTTT. The gene calls are TRBV9 and TRBJ1-1; possible D gene TRBD1, 6 bases. Germline CDR1 SGDLS, CDR2 YYNGEE. The CDR3 is 13 amino acids. The ends were cut back, 9 bases at V and 0 bases at J, with 12 bases in the middle. The entire variable domain, with the rest obtained from reference TRBV9 and TRBJ1-1, is as follows: DSGVTQTPKHLITATGQRVTLRCSPRSGDLSVYWYQQSLDQGLQFLIQYYNGEERAKGNILERFSAQQFPDLHSELNLSSLELGDSALYFCAKGGAMNTEAFFGQGTRLTVV.

This clone is labeled large. The rearrangement uses TRBV11-3 and TRBJ2-1, with D maybe TRBD2 (6 bases). Trimming took 5 bases from V and 5 from J, leaving 19 bases between them. This CDR3 comprises 16 residues. Germline CDR1 and CDR2: SGHNT and YENEEA. CDR3 sequence reads: CASSRRFGTENNEQFF. The CDR3 DNA reads as TGTGCCAGCAGCAGGCGGTTTGGGACTGAGAACAATGAGCAGTTCTTC.

This clone was observed once. This chain joins TRBV7-9 and TRBJ2-3; D is possibly TRBD1 (6 bases). The germline CDR1 and CDR2 sequences are SEHNR and FQNEAQ (reference sequence). With 2 bases removed from V and 0 bases from J, the gap between germline ends came to 12 bases. The CDR3 length is 16 residues. The CDR3 sequence: CASSLSRQASTDTQYF. The DNA for the CDR3 is TGTGCCAGCAGCTTATCTCGACAGGCTAGCACAGATACGCAGTATTTT.